This T cell receptor beta chain was recorded in a study of blood T cell repertoires in COVID-19. About the study: Samples came from the United States, Italy and Spain, spanning acute and convalescent COVID-19. Sources were T cells, B-cell-depleted T cells, or PBMCs; the material itself was cDNA or gDNA.

Assay used: immunoSEQ multiplex PCR; TCRdb lists only in-frame clones, some missing. Here the sample spans more than 60,000 clones, under 95% being singletons. Per the germline V gene, CDR1 is MNHEY and CDR2 is SVGAGI. V shed 6 bases, J shed 7 bases, and the junction held 12 bases outside the gene matches. The CDR3 loop spans 15 amino acids. This TCR derives from a human donor in a cohort sampled during active COVID-19. The V and J genes are TRBV6-5 and TRBJ1-5, with 7 nucleotides matching TRBD1. The specimen sequenced was peripheral blood. This CDR3 is CASSTTTGAGQPQHF. Here the CDR3 DNA reads TGTGCCAGCAGCACGACCACAGGGGCAGGACAGCCCCAGCATTTT.